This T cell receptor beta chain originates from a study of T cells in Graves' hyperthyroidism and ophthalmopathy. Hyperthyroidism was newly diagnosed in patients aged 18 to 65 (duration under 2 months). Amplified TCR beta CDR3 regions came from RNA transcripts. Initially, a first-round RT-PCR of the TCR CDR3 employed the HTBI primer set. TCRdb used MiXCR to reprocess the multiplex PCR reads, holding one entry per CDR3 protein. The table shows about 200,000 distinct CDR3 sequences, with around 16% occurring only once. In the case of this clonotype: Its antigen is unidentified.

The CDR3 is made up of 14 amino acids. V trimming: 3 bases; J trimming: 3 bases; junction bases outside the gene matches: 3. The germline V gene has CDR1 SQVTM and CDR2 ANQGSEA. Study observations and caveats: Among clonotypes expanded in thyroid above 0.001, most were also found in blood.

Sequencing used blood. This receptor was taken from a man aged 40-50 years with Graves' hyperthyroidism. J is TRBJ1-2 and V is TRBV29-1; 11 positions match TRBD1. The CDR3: CSVDRTGGDYGYTF. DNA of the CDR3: TGCAGCGTTGACAGGACAGGGGGCGACTATGGCTACACCTTC.